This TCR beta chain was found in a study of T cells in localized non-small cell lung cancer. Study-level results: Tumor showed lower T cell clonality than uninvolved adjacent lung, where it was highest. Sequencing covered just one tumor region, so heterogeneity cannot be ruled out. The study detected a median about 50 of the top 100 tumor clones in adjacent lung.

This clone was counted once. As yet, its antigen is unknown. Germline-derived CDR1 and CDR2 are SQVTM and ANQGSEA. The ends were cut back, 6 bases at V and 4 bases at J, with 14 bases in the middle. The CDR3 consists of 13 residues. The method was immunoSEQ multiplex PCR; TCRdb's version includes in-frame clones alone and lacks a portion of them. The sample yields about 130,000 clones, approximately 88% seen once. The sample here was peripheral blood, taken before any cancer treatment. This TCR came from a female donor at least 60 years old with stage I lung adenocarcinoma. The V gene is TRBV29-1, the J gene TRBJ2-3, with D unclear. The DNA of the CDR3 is TGCAGCGTCGCTAAGGGTAGTCCAGATACGCAGTATTTT. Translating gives CSVAKGSPDTQYF.